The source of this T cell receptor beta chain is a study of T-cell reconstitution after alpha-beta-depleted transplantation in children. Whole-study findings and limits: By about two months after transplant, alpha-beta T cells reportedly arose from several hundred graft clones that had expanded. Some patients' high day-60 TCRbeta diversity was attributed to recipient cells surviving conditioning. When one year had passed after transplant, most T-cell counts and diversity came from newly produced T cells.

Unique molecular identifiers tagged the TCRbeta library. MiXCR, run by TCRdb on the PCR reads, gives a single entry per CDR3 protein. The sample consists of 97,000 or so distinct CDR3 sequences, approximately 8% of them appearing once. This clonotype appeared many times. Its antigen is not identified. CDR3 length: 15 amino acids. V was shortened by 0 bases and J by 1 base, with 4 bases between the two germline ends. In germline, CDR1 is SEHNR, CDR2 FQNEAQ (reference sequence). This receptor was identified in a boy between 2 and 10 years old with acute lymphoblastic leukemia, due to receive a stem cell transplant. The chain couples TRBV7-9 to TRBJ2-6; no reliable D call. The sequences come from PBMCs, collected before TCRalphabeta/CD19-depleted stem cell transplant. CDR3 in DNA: TGTGCCAGCAGCTTAGCGGGATCTGGGGCCAACGTCCTGACTTTC. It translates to CASSLAGSGANVLTF.